This is a list of T cell receptor beta chains from one sample in a study of glioma-infiltrating T cells after dendritic cell vaccination. Some clones are missing from TCRdb's copy, which holds only in-frame ones; the method was immunoSEQ multiplex PCR. The table records under 70,000 clones, 75% to 85% of them present only once. The sample here was blood, taken before dendritic cell vaccination. All receptors come from a human donor with glioblastoma. The CDR3 runs from the conserved cysteine through the conserved F or W. A D gene is named only where the DNA matches it firmly. A row's size may be missing; if present it is once, few, many or a size class.

j_call | clone_size | d_call | v_call | cdr3_nt | cdr3_aa
TRBJ2-1 | once | . | TRBV15 | TGTGCCACCAGCAGAGATGCGGCACTTGCGGGCCAGCAGTTCTTC | CATSRDAALAGQQFF
TRBJ1-2 | once | . | TRBV6-1 | TGTGCCAGCAGTGAAAGGGGGAACGGCTACACCTTC | CASSERGNGYTF
TRBJ1-2 | . | . | TRBV4-2 | TGTGCCAGCAGCCAACTAGGGGGGGGGCAGGGTGGCTACACCTTC | CASSQLGGGQGGYTF
TRBJ1-5 | once | . | TRBV11-2 | TGTGCCAGCAGCTTAGGCCCCAGTCAGCCCCAGCATTTT | CASSLGPSQPQHF
TRBJ1-1 | . | TRBD1 | TRBV6-6 | TGTGCCAGCAGTTACGGGACAGGTAACACTGAAGCTTTCTTT | CASSYGTGNTEAFF
TRBJ1-5 | . | TRBD1 | TRBV2 | TGTGCCAGCAGTGGGACAGGATTCAGTCAGCCCCAGCATTTT | CASSGTGFSQPQHF
TRBJ1-6 | . | . | TRBV2 | TGTGCCAGCAGTGAAGGACTAGACTTGCTCCACTTT | CASSEGLDLLHF
TRBJ2-5 | . | TRBD1 | TRBV29-1 | TGCAGCGCTTATCTCAGGGGGCGCGTAGTAAAGGAGACCCAGTACTTC | CSAYLRGRVVKETQYF
TRBJ1-4 | few | TRBD1 | TRBV7-8 | TGTGCCAGCAGCCCTAGGGACAGGTTTAATGAAAAACTGTTTTTT | CASSPRDRFNEKLFF
TRBJ2-3 | once | . | TRBV5-6 | TGTGCCAGCAGCTTGATTAGCCAGCCCACAGATACGCAGTATTTT | CASSLISQPTDTQYF
TRBJ1-1 | . | TRBD1 | TRBV5-8 | TGTGCCAGCAGCTTGCTACAGGGGCACCATGAAGCTTTCTTT | CASSLLQGHHEAFF
TRBJ2-7 | . | TRBD1 | TRBV2 | TGTGCCAGCAAAACAGGGGGGACAGTCTACGAGCAGTACTTC | CASKTGGTVYEQYF
TRBJ1-5 | . | TRBD1 | TRBV27 | TGTGCCAGCAGTTCGACAGGGCTAGGCAATCAGCCCCAGCATTTT | CASSSTGLGNQPQHF
TRBJ2-1 | . | . | TRBV6-5 | TGTGCCAGCAGTTACTTCGGTATTTACAATGAGCAGTTCTTC | CASSYFGIYNEQFF
TRBJ2-2 | . | TRBD1 | TRBV5-5 | TGTGCCAGCAGCTTGAGGTCAGGGGGCACCGGGGAGCTGTTTTTT | CASSLRSGGTGELFF
TRBJ2-5 | . | . | TRBV19 | TGTGCCAGTAGTATATCTAGAGAAGAGACCCAGTACTTC | CASSISREETQYF
TRBJ1-2 | . | . | TRBV6-1 | TGTGCCAGCAGGGGGGGAGGGGACCACTATGGCTACACCTTC | CASRGGGDHYGYTF
TRBJ2-2 | . | . | TRBV10-3 | TGTGCCATCAGCCCTAGCTCGAACACCGGGGAGCTGTTTTTT | CAISPSSNTGELFF
TRBJ1-2 | . | . | TRBV28 | TGTGCCAGCACCCCCGGCGGCGGCTACACCTTC | CASTPGGGYTF
TRBJ2-7 | . | . | TRBV5-5 | TGTGCCAGCAGCTTGGCCATTGGGAGAAACTACGAGCAGTACTTC | CASSLAIGRNYEQYF
TRBJ2-7 | . | TRBD1 | TRBV18 | TGTGCCAGCTCACCCGGGACAGCCTACGAGCAGTACTTC | CASSPGTAYEQYF
TRBJ2-2 | . | TRBD2 | TRBV19 | TGTGCCAGTAGTTCCCGGACTAGCGGGGGGAACACCGGGGAGCTGTTTTTT | CASSSRTSGGNTGELFF
TRBJ1-5 | . | TRBD1 | TRBV5-6 | TGTGCCAGCAGCTCCGGGACAGGGGGAAGCAATCAGCCCCAGCATTTT | CASSSGTGGSNQPQHF
TRBJ1-1 | . | . | TRBV25-1 | TGTGCCAGCAGTGCCTCAGGCGAATTTGGGACTGAAGCTTTCTTT | CASSASGEFGTEAFF